This T cell receptor beta chain was documented in a study of T cell clonality in common variable immunodeficiency. Using immunoSEQ multiplex PCR, the repertoire was profiled, and TCRdb retains in-frame clones only, with some absent. This sample comprises about 26,000 clones, none seen once only. Of CVID subjects, 15 were female and 29 male, mean age approximately 44. Caucasian heritage predominated among both patients and controls. J lost 8 bases, V lost 6 bases, and 5 bases had no gene match. This CDR3 has 13 residues. The germline CDR1 and CDR2 sequences are LNHDA and SQIVND (reference sequence). Findings of the study overall: Reportedly, TCR beta sequences from common variable immunodeficiency showed fewer deletions and N-nucleotide insertions.

On this clone: Antigen unknown. The read falls 3 residues short of the CDR3 end, and the missing part is taken from the germline J gene.

The chain has TRBV19 and TRBJ1-5; 9 positions match TRBD1. The receptor's source is a human donor with common variable immunodeficiency. Sequencing was performed on peripheral blood mononuclear cells. The covered CDR3 bases are TGTGCCAGTAGGACAGGGGGTCATGAGCCC. Its translation: CASRTGGHEP. The entire CDR3 sequence reads CASRTGGHEPQHF.